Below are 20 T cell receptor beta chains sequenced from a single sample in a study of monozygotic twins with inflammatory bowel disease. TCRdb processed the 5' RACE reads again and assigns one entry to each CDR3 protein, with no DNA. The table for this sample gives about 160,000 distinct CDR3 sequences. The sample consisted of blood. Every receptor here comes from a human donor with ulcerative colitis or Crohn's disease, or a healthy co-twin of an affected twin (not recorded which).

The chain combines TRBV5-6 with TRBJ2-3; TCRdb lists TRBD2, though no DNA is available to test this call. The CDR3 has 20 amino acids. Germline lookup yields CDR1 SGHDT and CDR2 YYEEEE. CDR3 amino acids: CASSLDPNDWAGGRRDTQYF.

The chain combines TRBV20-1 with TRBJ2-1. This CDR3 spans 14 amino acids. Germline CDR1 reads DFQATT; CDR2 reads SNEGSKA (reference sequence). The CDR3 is CSARVATPYNEQFF.

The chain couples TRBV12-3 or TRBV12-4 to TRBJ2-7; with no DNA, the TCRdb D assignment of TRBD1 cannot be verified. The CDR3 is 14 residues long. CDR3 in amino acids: CASSLRQGRNEQYF.

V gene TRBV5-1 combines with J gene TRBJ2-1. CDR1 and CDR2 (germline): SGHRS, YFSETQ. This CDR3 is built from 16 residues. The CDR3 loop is CASSLEPSRSYNEQFF.

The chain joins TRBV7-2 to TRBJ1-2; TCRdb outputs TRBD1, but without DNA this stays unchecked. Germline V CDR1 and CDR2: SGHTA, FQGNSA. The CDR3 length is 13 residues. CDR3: CASTNRGADGYTF.

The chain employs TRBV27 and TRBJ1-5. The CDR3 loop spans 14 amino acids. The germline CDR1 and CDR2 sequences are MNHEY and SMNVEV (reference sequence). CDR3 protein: CASSYSGGFQPQHF.

CDR3 residues: CASSLVGVTDTQYF. This sequence joins TRBV5-1 and TRBJ2-3. This CDR3 spans 14 amino acids. Germline V gives CDR1 SGHRS, CDR2 YFSETQ.

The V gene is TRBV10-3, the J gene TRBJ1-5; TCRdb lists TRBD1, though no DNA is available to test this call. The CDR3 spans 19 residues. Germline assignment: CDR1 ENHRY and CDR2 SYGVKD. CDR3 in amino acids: CAISESTGQGLLGNQPQHF.

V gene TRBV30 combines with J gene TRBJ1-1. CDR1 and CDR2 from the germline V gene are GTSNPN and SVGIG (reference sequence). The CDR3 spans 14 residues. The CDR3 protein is CAWTAAGMNTEAFF.

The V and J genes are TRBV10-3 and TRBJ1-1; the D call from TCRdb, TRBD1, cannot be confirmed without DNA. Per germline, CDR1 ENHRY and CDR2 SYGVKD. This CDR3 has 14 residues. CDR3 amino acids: CATRGTDLNTEAFF.

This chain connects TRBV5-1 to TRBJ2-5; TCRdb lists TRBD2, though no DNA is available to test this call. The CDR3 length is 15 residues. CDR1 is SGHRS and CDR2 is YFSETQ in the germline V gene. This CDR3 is CASSLGAGGSETQYF.

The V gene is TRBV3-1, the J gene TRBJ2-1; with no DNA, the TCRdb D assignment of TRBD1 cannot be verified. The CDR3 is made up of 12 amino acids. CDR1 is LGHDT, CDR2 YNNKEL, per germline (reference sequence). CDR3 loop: CASSRVGEEQFF.

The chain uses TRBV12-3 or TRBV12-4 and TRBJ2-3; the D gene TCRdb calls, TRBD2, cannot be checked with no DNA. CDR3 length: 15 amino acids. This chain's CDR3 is CASSSGLAGVDTQYF.

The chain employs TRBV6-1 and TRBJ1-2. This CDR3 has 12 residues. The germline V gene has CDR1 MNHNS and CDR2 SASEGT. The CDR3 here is CASSEGKYGYTF.

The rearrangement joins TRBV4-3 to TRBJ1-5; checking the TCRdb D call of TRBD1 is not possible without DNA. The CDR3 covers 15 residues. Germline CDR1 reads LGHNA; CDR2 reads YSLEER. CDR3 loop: CASSQGQGGNQPQHF.

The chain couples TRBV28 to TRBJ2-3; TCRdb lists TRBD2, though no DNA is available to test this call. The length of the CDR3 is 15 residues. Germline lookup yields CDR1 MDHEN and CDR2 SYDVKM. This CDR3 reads CAITAWASSTDTQYF.

CDR3 amino acids: CASSLVVGRGQETQYF. V gene TRBV7-2 combines with J gene TRBJ2-5; TCRdb returns TRBD2, unconfirmable since there is no DNA. The CDR3 runs to 16 residues. The germline CDR1 and CDR2 sequences are SGHTA and FQGNSA.

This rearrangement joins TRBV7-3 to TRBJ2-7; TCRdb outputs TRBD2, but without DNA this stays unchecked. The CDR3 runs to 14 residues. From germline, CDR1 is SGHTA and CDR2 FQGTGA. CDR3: CASSQGPVSYEQYF.

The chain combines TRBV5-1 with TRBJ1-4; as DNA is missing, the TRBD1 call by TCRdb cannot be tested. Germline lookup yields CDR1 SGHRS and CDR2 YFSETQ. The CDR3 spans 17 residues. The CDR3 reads CASSLQTGRATNEKLFF. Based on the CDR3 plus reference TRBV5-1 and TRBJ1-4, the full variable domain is KAGVTQTPRYLIKTRGQQVTLSCSPISGHRSVSWYQQTPGQGLQFLFEYFSETQRNKGNFPGRFSGRQFSNSRSEMNVSTLELGDSALYLCASSLQTGRATNEKLFFGSGTQLSVL.

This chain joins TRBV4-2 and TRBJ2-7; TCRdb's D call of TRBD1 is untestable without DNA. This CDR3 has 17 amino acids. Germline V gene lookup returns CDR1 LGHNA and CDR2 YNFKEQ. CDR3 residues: CASSQDGSREGAREQYF.